This entry lists 12 T cell receptor beta chains sequenced from one sample in a study of cytomegalovirus exposure and HLA in healthy donors (TCRdb year 2017). Libraries were built with the immunoSEQ multiplex PCR assay. For the multiplex PCR, a mixture combining 60 forward primers for TCR Vbeta segments and 13 reverse primers for TCR Jbeta segments was used. TCRdb limited this immuneACCESS table to in-frame rearrangements with V and J called. A share of clones is missing; checked studies link under half to unresolved V genes, and the rest is unexplained. This sample comprises about 110,000 clones, about 75% of them detected only once. The ten largest clones represent roughly 2.5% of the sample. The sample consisted of PBMCs. These receptors all stem from a man aged 35 to 55 in good health and CMV-seronegative.

The CDR3 reads CASRTATASYNEQFF. The CDR3 DNA is TGTGCCAGCAGGACAGCAACCGCCTCCTACAATGAGCAGTTCTTC. The chain recombines TRBV6-5 with TRBJ2-1; perhaps TRBD1 as D (5 bases). From germline, CDR1 is MNHEY and CDR2 SVGAGI. Between the trimmed V and J ends, which lost 6 bases and 0 bases, there was a span of 12 bases. CDR3 length: 15 amino acids.

J is TRBJ2-2 and V is TRBV29-1, with TRBD1 identical over 9 bases. Trimming at V came to 4 bases and at J to 7 bases, leaving 4 bases not matched to a gene. This CDR3 spans 13 amino acids. Germline V gene sequence: CDR1 SQVTM, CDR2 ANQGSEA. CDR3 residues: CSVGTGVGGELFF. CDR3 nucleotides: TGCAGCGTTGGGACAGGGGTCGGCGGGGAGCTGTTTTTT.

Turning to this clone: At one of its ends the junction is not consistent with the germline gene, which may arise from a read error. This sequence joins TRBV28 and TRBJ2-6, with 7 bases fitting TRBD2. The CDR3 length is 20 residues. CDR1 is MDHEN, CDR2 SYDVKM, per germline. The CDR3 protein is CAGSPLHREERGSGANVLTF. CDR3 nucleotides: TGTGCCGGCAGTCCACTACACCGGGAGGAAAGGGGCTCTGGGGCCAACGTCCTGACTTTC. Full variable domain (rest looked up from reference TRBV28 and TRBJ2-6): DVKVTQSSRYLVKRTGEKVFLECVQDMDHENMFWYRQDPGLGLRLIYFSYDVKMKEKGDIPEGYSVSREKKERFSLILESASTNQTSMYLCAGSPLHREERGSGANVLTFGAGSRLTVL.

This clone was detected only a few times. The rearrangement uses TRBV13 and TRBJ1-2; D is undetermined. The germline V and J ends were trimmed by 2 bases and 6 bases, with 7 bases remaining between them. The V gene's germline CDR1 is PRHDT and CDR2 FYEKMQ (reference sequence). CDR3 length equals 12 residues. CDR3 DNA sequence: TGTGCCAGCAGCTTACATGGAGATGGCTACACCTTC. Translation gives CASSLHGDGYTF.

The chain couples TRBV19 to TRBJ2-7, with D perhaps TRBD1 (5 bases). The CDR3 spans 12 residues. The germline V gene has CDR1 LNHDA and CDR2 SQIVND (reference sequence). Trimming cost V 3 bases and J 13 bases, with 16 bases left between them. The CDR3 reads CASSIVIQGLYF. The CDR3 DNA sequence: TGTGCCAGTAGTATTGTAATCCAGGGCCTCTACTTC.

The J gene is TRBJ1-2, the V gene TRBV10-2, with D tentatively TRBD1 (6 bases). This CDR3 is built from 11 residues. The ends were cut back, 5 bases at V and 7 bases at J, with 8 bases in the middle. Germline V gene sequence: CDR1 WSHSY, CDR2 SAAADI. The CDR3 DNA sequence: TGCGCCAGCAGTACAGGGCCTGGCTACACCTTC. Residues: CASSTGPGYTF.

The V gene is TRBV29-1, the J gene TRBJ2-2; possibly TRBD1 for D (5 bases). The CDR3 is 12 amino acids. The V gene's germline CDR1 is SQVTM and CDR2 ANQGSEA. V lost 4 bases and J lost 4, with 7 bases in between. The CDR3 DNA reads as TGCAGCGTTGCCAGGGTCACCGGGGAGCTGTTTTTT. It encodes CSVARVTGELFF.

The rearrangement links TRBV5-6 to TRBJ2-5, with 12 positions matching TRBD2. The CDR3 consists of 15 residues. The germline gives CDR1 SGHDT, CDR2 YYEEEE. Losses at the gene ends were 2 bases for V and 11 bases for J; bases not matched to a gene: 10. CDR3 in amino acids: CASSFPGLAGREQYF. As DNA, the CDR3 is TGTGCCAGCAGCTTCCCCGGACTAGCGGGGAGAGAGCAGTACTTC.

This clone was observed a few times. The chain carries TRBV6-5 and TRBJ2-7, with TRBD1 matching over 7 bases. Germline CDR1 reads MNHEY; CDR2 reads SVGAGI. The CDR3 runs to 13 residues. V shed 6 bases, J shed 3 bases, and the junction held 5 bases outside the gene matches. The CDR3 DNA reads TGTGCCAGCAGAATCCGGGACAGCTACGAGCAGTACTTC. This sequence encodes CASRIRDSYEQYF.

This clone occurred a few times. The rearrangement joins TRBV5-1 to TRBJ2-7; 8 bases align to TRBD1. The length of the CDR3 is 14 residues. Trimming at V came to 0 bases and at J to 7 bases, leaving 6 bases not matched to a gene. Germline V gene sequence: CDR1 SGHRS, CDR2 YFSETQ. The CDR3 loop reads CASSLGTGLREQYF. The CDR3 coding sequence is TGCGCCAGCAGCTTGGGGACAGGGCTCCGAGAGCAGTACTTC. Combining the CDR3 with reference TRBV5-1 and TRBJ2-7 gives the whole variable domain KAGVTQTPRYLIKTRGQQVTLSCSPISGHRSVSWYQQTPGQGLQFLFEYFSETQRNKGNFPGRFSGRQFSNSRSEMNVSTLELGDSALYLCASSLGTGLREQYFGPGTRLTVT.

In this sample, this clone turned up once. This sequence joins TRBV10-2 and TRBJ1-5; D is unresolved. Trimming took 0 bases from V and 0 from J, leaving 9 bases between them. Germline CDR1 reads WSHSY; CDR2 reads SAAADI. The CDR3 is made up of 16 amino acids. Written as DNA, the CDR3 is TGCGCCAGCAGTGAGTCTGGGAGGTATAGCAATCAGCCCCAGCATTTT. It yields the protein CASSESGRYSNQPQHF.

The gene calls are TRBV5-4 and TRBJ2-6; D uncertain. This CDR3 contains 15 residues. CDR1 and CDR2 from the germline V gene are SGHNT and YYREEE (reference sequence). Trimming shortened V by 1 base and J by 0 bases, and 5 bases separated the two germline ends. CDR3 in amino acids: CASSLYSSGANVLTF. The CDR3 DNA reads as TGTGCCAGCAGCTTGTATAGCTCTGGGGCCAACGTCCTGACTTTC.